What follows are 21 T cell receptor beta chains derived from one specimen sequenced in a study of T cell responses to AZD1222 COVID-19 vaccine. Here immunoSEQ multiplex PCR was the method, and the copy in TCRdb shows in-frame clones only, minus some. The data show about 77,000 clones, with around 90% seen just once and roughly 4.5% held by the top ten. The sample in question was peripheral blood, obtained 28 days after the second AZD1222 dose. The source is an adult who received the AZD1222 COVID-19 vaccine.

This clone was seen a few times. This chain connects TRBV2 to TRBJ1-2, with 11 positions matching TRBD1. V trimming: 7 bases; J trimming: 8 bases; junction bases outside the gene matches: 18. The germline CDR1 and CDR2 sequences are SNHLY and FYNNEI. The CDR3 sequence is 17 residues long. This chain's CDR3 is CASTTAGTGGSNRGYTF. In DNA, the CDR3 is TGTGCCAGCACCACAGCAGGGACAGGGGGATCAAACCGAGGCTACACCTTC.

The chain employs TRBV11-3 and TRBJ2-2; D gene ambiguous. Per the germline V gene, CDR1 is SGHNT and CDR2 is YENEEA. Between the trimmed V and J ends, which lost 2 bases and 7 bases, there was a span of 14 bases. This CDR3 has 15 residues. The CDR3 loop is CASSLKGGWVGELFF. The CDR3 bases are TGTGCCAGCAGCTTAAAAGGCGGATGGGTCGGGGAGCTGTTTTTT. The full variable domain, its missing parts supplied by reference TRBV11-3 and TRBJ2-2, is EAGVVQSPRYKIIEKKQPVAFWCNPISGHNTLYWYLQNLGQGPELLIRYENEEAVDDSQLPKDRFSAERLKGVDSTLKIQPAELGDSAVYLCASSLKGGWVGELFFGEGSRLTVL.

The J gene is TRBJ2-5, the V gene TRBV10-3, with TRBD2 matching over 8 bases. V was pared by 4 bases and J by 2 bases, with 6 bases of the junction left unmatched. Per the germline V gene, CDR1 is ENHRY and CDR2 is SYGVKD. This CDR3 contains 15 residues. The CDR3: CAISAAGGIQETQYF. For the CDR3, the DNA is TGTGCCATCAGTGCGGCGGGAGGAATACAAGAGACCCAGTACTTC.

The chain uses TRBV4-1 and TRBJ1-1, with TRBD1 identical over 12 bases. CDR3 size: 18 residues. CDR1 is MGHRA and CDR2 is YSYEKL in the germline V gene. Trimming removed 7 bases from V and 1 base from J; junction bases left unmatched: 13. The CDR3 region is CASTLRDRGQGWNTEAFF. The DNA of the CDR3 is TGCGCCAGCACACTCCGGGACAGGGGGCAAGGGTGGAACACTGAAGCTTTCTTT.

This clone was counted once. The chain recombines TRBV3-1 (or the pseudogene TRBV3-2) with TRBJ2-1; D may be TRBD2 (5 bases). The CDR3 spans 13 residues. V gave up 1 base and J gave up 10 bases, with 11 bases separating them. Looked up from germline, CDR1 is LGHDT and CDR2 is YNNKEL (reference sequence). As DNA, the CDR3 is TGTGCCAGCAGCCAAGTTCTGTCGGGGGAGCAGTTCTTC. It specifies CASSQVLSGEQFF.

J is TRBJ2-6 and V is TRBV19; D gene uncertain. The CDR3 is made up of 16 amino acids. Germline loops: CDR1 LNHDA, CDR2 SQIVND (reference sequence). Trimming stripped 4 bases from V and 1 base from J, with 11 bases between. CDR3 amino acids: CASSTPGLSGANVLTF. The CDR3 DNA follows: TGTGCCAGTAGTACCCCAGGATTATCTGGGGCCAACGTCCTGACTTTC.

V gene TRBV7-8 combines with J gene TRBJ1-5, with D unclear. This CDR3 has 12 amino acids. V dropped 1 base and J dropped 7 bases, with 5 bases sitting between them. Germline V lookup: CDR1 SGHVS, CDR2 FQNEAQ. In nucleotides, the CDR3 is TGTGCCAGCAGCTTAGGTGGGCAGCCCCAGCATTTT. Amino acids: CASSLGGQPQHF.

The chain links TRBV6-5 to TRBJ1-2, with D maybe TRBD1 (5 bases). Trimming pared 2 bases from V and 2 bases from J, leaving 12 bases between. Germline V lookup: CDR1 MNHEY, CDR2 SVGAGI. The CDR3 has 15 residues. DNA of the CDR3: TGTGCCAGCAGTTACGTTGGACAAACGAACTATGGCTACACCTTC. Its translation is CASSYVGQTNYGYTF.

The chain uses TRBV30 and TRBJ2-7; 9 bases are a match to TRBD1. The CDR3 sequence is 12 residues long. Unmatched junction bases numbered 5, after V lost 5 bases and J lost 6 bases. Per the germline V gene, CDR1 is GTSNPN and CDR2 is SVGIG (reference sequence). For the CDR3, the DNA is TGTGCCTGGGCTGGGACAGGGCCCGAGCAGTACTTC. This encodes CAWAGTGPEQYF.

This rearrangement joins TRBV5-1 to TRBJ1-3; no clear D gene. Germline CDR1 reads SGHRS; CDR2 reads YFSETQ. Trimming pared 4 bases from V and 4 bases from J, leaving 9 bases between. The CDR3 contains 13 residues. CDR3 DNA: TGCGCCAGCAGCCGCGACGTGGGAAACACCATATATTTT. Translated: CASSRDVGNTIYF.

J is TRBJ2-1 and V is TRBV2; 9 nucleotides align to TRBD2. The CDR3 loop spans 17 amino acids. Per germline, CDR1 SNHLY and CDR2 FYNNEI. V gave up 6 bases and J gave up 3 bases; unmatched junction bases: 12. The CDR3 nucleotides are TGTGCCAGCAGGCGGGCCCTTAGCGGGAGTGACTACAATGAGCAGTTCTTC. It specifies CASRRALSGSDYNEQFF.

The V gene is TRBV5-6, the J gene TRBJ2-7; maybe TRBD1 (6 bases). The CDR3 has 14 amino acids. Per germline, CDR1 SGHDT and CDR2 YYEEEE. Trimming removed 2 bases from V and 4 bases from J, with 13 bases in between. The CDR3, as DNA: TGTGCCAGCAGCTTTTGGGGGCCCGGGTACGAGCAGTACTTC. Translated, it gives CASSFWGPGYEQYF. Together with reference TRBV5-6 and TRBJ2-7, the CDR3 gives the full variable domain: DAGVTQSPTHLIKTRGQQVTLRCSPKSGHDTVSWYQQALGQGPQFIFQYYEEEERQRGNFPDRFSGHQFPNYSSELNVNALLLGDSALYLCASSFWGPGYEQYFGPGTRLTVT.

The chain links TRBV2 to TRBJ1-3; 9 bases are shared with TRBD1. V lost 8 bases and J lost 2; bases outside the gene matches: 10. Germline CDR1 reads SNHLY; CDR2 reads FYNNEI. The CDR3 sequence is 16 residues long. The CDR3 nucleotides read TGTGCCAGCTCCACTAGACAGGGGGGGACTGGAAACACCATATATTTT. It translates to CASSTRQGGTGNTIYF.

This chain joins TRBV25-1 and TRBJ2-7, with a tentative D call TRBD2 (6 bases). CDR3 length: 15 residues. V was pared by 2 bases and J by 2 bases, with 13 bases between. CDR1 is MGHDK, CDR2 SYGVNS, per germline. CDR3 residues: CASSEGVGLAYEQYF. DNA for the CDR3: TGTGCCAGCAGTGAAGGTGTGGGACTCGCCTACGAGCAGTACTTC.

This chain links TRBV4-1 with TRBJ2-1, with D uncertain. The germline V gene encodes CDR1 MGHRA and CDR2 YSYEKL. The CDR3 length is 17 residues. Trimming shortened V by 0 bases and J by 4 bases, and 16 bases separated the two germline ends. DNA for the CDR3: TGCGCCAGCAGCCAAGATCCCAGGCAGGCTAGGTACAATGAGCAGTTCTTC. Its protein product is CASSQDPRQARYNEQFF.

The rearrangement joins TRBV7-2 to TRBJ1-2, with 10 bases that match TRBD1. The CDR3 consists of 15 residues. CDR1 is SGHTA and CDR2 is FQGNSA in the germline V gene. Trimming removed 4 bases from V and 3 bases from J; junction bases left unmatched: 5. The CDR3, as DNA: TGTGCCAGCAGCTCTTGGGACAGGGGACACTATGGCTACACCTTC. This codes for CASSSWDRGHYGYTF.

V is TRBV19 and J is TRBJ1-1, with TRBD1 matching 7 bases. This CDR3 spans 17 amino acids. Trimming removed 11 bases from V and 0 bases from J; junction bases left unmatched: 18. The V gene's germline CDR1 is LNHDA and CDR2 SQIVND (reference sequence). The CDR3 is CACTPRDSSFLNTEAFF. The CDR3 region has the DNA TGTGCCTGTACTCCCCGGGACAGCAGTTTCTTGAACACTGAAGCTTTCTTT.

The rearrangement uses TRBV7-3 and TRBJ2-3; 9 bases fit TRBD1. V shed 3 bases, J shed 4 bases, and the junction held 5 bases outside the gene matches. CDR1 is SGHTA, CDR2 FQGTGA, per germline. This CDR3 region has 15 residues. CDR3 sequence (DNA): TGTGCCAGCAGCTTTACAGGGGGCGCGGCAGATACGCAGTATTTT. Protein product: CASSFTGGAADTQYF.

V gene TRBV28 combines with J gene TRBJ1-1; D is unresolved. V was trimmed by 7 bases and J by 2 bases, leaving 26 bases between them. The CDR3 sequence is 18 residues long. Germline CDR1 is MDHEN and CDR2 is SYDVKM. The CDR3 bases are TGTGCCAGCATCCCGGTTAGGGCGACGGGCTTAACAAACACTGAAGCTTTCTTT. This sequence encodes CASIPVRATGLTNTEAFF.

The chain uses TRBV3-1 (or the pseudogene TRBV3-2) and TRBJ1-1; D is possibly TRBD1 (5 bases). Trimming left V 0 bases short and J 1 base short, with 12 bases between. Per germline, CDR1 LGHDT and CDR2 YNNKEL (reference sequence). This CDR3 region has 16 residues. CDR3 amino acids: CASSQDSRGGNTEAFF. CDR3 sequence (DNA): TGTGCCAGCAGCCAAGATTCTCGGGGGGGGAACACTGAAGCTTTCTTT.

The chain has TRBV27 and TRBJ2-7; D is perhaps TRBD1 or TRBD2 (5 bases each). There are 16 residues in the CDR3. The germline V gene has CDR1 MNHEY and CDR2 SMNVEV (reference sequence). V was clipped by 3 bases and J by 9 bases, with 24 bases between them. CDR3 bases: TGTGCCAGCAGTTTGTCCCCGGGGCGAAACTACGAGGGGCAGTACTTC. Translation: CASSLSPGRNYEGQYF.